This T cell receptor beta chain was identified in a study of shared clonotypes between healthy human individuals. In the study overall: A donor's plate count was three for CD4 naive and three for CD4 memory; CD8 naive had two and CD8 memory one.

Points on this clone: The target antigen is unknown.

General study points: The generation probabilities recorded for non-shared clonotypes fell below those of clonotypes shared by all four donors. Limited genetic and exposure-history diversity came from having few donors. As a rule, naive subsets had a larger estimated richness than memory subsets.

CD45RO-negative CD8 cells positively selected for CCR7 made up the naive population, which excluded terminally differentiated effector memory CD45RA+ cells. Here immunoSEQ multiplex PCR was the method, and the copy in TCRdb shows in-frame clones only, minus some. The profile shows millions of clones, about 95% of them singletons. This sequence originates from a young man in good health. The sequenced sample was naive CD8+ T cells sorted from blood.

CDR3 bases: TGCGCCAGCAGCTTGTTCAGGACTTCAGGGGATACGCAGTATTTT. It encodes CASSLFRTSGDTQYF. J is TRBJ2-3 and V is TRBV5-1; D might be TRBD1 or TRBD2, each matching 5 bases. In germline, CDR1 is SGHRS, CDR2 YFSETQ. This CDR3 has 15 residues. V lost 1 base and J 6 bases, leaving 15 bases between the germline ends.